This T cell receptor (beta chain) was captured by sequencing in a study of T cells after yellow fever vaccination. Notes on the study in general: A small share of clonotypes appeared in both CD4 and CD8 compartments. Re-detected after boosting: most primary clones, 96% of CD4 and about 85% of CD8.

The CDR3 spans 13 residues. CDR1 is MGHDK, CDR2 SYGVNS, per germline. V gave up 5 bases and J gave up 8 bases; unmatched junction bases: 8. UMIs and a universal primer site were added when TCR cDNA was made by 5'RACE template switching. MiXCR, applied by TCRdb to the 5' RACE reads, yields one record per CDR3 protein. This sample has some 390,000 distinct CDR3 sequences, with roughly 20% found just once. For this clonotype: Antigen specificity is unknown.

This rearrangement joins TRBV25-1 to TRBJ2-5, with 7 nucleotides matching TRBD2. The sample was PBMCs, taken before the yellow fever booster vaccination. This receptor was identified in a man younger than 35 who received the YFV17D yellow fever vaccine. For the CDR3, the DNA is TGTGCCAGCAGTAAGAGGGGCGGGAGAACCCAGTACTTC. Amino acids: CASSKRGGRTQYF.